Here is one T cell receptor beta chain with its context. Antigen specificity is unknown. The data derive from a study of cytomegalovirus exposure and HLA in healthy donors. Study-wide background: Both the 120 or so validation repertoires and the approximately 700 first-cohort repertoires used the same platform, as reported by a later analysis.

Repertoires were generated with immunoSEQ multiplex PCR, while TCRdb's copy carries only in-frame clones and drops some. The sample has 110,000 to 150,000 clones, about nine tenths seen once. Germline lookup yields CDR1 SEHNR and CDR2 FQNEAQ (reference sequence). The CDR3 is 12 residues long. V was trimmed by 8 bases and J by 8 bases, leaving 10 bases between them. Notes on the study in general: Cytomegalovirus association was listed for about 160 TCR beta chains.

The chain recombines TRBV7-9 with TRBJ1-6; a possible D gene is TRBD1 (6 bases). This TCR came from a man younger than 35 in good health and CMV-seronegative. The sequenced sample consisted of PBMCs. This CDR3 is CASVDSDSPLHF. In nucleotides, the CDR3 is TGTGCCAGCGTGGACAGCGATTCACCCCTCCACTTT.